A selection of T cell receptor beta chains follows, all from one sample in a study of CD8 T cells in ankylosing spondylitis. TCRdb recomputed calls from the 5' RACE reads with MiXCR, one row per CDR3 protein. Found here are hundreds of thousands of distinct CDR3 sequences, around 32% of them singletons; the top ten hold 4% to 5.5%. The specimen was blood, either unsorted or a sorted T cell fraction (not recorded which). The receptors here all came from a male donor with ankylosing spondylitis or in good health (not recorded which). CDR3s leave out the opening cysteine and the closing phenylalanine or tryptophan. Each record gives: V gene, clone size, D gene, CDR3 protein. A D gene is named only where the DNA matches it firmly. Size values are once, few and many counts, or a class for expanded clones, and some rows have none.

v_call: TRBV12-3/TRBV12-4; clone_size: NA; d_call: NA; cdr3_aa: ASSLRQGAGETQY
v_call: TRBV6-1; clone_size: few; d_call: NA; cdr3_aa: ASTRDGSSYEQY
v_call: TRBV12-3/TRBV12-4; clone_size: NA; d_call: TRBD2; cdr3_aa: ASSPAGSGGRWYNEQF
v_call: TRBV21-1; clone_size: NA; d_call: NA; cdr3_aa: ASSNLGTSGGTSYEQY
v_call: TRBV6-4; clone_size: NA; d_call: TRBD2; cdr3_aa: ASRIRGGASDTQY
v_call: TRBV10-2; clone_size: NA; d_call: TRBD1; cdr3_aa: ASSESAGGVAGELF
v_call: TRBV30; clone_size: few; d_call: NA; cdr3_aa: AWSGVGGGYT
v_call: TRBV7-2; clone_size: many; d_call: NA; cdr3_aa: ASSRNAGDQPQH
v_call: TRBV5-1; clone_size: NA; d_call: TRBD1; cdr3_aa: ASSLGQGTIYEQY
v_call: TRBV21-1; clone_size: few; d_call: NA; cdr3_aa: AHGGGAGDTQY
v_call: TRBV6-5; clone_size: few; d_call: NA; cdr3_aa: ASSYSSGYT
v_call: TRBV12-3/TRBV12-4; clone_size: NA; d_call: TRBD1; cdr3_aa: ASSLEQGYGEQY
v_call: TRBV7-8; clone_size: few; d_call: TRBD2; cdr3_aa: ASSLGFLAGGTDTQY
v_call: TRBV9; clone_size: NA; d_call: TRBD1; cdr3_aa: ASSPDPGQGVRTEAF
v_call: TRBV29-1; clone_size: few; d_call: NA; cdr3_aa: SVVYRRDNEQF
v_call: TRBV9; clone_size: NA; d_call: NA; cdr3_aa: ASSVGRGTDTQY
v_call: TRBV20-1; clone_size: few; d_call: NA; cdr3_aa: SARVGDAPYEQY
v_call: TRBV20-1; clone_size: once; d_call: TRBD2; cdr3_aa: SARDFSSGAGEQETQY
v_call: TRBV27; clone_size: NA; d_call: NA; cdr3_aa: ASSPTMSAGYT
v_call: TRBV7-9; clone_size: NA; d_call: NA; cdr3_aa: ASPSPGADYGYT
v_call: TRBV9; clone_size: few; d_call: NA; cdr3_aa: ASSVGDGRAYEQY
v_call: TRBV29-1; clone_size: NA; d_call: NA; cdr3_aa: SVRLTPAETQY
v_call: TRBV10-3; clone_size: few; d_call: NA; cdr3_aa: AISGDLNTGELF
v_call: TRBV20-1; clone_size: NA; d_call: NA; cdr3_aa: SASRQGILYEQY
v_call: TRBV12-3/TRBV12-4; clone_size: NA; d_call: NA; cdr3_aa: ASRGSATNEKLF
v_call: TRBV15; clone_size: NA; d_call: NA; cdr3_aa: ATRGLYNEQF
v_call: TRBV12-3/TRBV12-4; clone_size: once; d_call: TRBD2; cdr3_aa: ASSPGLAGANTGELF
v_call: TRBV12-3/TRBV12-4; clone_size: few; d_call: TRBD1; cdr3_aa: ASSLGQGALGAF
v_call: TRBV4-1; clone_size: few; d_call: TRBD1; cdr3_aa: ASSQTGAGYGYT
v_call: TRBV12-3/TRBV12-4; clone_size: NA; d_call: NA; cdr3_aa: ASSFHGNSNQPQH
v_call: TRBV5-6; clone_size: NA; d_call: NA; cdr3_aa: ASSLGHPSATQY
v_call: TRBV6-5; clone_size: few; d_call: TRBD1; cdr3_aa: ASSYPGQGYNEQF
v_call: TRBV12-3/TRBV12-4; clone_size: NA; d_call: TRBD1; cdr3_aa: ASSPGQYNEQF
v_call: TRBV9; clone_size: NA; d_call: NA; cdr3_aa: ATPPPPLH
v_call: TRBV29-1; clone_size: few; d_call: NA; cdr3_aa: SVVTYNEQF
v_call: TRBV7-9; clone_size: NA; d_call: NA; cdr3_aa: ASSDRTLPYEQY
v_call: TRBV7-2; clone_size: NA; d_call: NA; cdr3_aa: ASSLLRVVGTDTQY
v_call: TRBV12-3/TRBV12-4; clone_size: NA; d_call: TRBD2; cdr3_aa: ASSPGLGDTQY
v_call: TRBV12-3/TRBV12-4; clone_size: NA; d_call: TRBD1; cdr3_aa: ASRTDRADEQY
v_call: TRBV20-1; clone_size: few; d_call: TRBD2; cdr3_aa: SAQSGGAQETQY
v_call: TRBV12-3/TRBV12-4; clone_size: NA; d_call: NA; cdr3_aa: ASSLDGGNSPLH
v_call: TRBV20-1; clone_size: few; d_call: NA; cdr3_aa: SASTGSETQY
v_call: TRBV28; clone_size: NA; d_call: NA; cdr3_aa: ASSRLTGGGSDTQY
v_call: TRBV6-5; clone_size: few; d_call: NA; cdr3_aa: ASITIAGELF
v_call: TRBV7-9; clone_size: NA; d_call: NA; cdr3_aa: ASSLGRKGTNEQF
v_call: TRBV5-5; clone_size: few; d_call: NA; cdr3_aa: ASSPPGHGQETQY
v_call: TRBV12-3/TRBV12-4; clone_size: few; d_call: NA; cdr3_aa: ASSLEGGGVDTQY
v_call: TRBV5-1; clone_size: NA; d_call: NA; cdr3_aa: ASSLVLGEETQY
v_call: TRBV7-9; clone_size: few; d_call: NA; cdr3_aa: ASIFSGSGNTIY
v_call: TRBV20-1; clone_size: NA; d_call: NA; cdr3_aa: SARDLGSSYNEQF
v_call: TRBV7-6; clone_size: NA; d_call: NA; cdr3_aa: ASSLAPQETQY
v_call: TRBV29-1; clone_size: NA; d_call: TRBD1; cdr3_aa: SVEGQGKNIQY
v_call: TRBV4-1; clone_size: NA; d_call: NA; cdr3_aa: ASSQENLLTGELF
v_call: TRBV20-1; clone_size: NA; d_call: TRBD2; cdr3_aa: SARANTGLANGELF
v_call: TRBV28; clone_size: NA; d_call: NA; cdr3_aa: ASSLTAEQF
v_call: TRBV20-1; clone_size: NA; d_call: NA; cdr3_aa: RTSSYGYT